This T cell receptor beta chain was identified in a study of T cells after somatic rescue of genetic block. CDR1 is MNHNS and CDR2 is SASEGT in the germline V gene. Trimming shortened V by 4 bases and J by 3 bases, and 18 bases separated the two germline ends. This CDR3 has 16 amino acids. Profiling relied on immunoSEQ multiplex PCR, and the TCRdb table lists in-frame clones only, not all of them. The sample includes 100,000 to 120,000 clones, 90% to 95% of them seen just once. The sample comprised peripheral blood mononuclear cells (PBMCs). V and J are TRBV6-1 and TRBJ1-2, with D possibly being TRBD1 (5 bases). The receptor's source is a woman between 18 and 29 years old. CDR3 in amino acids: CASSAEVAGVDYGYTF. The CDR3 nucleotides are TGTGCCAGCAGTGCCGAGGTGGCGGGGGTCGACTATGGCTACACCTTC.